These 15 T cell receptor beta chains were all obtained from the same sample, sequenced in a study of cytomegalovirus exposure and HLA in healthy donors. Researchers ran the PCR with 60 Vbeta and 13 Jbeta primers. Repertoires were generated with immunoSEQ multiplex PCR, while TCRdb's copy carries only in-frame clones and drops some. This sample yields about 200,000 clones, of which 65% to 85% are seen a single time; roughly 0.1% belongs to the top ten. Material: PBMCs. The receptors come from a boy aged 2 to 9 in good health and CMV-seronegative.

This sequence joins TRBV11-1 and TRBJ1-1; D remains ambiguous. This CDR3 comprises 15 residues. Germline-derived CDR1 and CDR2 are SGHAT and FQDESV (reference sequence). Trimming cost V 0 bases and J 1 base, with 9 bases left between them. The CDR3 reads CASSLAQTRNTEAFF. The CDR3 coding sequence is TGTGCCAGCAGCTTAGCACAAACCCGGAACACTGAAGCTTTCTTT.

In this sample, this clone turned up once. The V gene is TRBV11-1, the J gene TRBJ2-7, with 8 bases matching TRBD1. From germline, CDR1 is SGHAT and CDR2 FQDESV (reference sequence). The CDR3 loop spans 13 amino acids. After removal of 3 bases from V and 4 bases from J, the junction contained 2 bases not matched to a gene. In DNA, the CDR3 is TGTGCCAGCAGCTTGACAGGGGAATACGAGCAGTACTTC. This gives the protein CASSLTGEYEQYF.

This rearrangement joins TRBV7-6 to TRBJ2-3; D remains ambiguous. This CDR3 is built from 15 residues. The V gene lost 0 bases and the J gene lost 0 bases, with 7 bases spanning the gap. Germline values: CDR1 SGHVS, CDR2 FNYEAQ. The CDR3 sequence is CASSLAYDSTDTQYF. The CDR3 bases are TGTGCCAGCAGCTTAGCCTATGATAGCACAGATACGCAGTATTTT.

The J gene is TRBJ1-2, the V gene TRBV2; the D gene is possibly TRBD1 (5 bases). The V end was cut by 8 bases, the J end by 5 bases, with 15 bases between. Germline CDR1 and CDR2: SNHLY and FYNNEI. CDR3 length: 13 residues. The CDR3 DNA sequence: TGTGCCAGCTTTCGCATCTCAGGGTATGGCTACACCTTC. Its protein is CASFRISGYGYTF.

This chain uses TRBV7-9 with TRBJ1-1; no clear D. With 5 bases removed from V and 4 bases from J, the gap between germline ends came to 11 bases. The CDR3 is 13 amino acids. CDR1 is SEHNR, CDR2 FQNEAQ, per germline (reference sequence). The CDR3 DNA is TGTGCCAGCAGCCAGAACAGTGGCACTGAAGCTTTCTTT. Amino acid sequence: CASSQNSGTEAFF.

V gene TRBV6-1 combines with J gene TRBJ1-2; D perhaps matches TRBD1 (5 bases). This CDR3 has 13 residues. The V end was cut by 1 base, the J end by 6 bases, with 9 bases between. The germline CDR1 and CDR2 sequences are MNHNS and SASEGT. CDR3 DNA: TGTGCCAGCAGTGAAGGCGGCAGGGATGGCTACACCTTC. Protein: CASSEGGRDGYTF.

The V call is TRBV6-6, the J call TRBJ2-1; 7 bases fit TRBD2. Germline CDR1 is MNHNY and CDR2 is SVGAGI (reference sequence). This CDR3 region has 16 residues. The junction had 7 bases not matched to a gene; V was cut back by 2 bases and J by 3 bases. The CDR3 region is CASSYPLAAIYNEQFF. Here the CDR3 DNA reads TGTGCCAGCAGTTACCCCCTAGCGGCTATCTACAATGAGCAGTTCTTC.

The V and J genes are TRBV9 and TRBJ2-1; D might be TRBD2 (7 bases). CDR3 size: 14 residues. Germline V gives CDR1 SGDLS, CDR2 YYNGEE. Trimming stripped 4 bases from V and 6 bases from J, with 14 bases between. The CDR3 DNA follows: TGTGCCAGCAGCAGGGGGGGCCCGGGCAATGAGCAGTTCTTC. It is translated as CASSRGGPGNEQFF.

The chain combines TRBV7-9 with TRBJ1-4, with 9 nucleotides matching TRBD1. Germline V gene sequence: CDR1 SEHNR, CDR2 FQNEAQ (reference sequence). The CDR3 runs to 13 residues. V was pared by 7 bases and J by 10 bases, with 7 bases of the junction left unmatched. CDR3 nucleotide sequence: TGTGCCAGCACCTGGGACAGGGAAGGAAAACTGTTTTTT. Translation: CASTWDREGKLFF.

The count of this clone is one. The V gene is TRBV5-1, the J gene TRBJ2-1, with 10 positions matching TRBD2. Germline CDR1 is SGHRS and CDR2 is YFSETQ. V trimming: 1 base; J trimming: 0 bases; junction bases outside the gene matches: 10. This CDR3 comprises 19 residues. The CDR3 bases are TGCGCCAGCAGCTTGCGGCTTAGCGGGGGGCCTAGCTCCTACAATGAGCAGTTCTTC. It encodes CASSLRLSGGPSSYNEQFF.

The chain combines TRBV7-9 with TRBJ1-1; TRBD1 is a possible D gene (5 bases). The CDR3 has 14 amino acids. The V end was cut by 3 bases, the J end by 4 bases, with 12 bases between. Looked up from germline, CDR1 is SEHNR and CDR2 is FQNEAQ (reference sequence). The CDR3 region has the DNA TGTGCCAGCAGCTTTGGGACGGGGGGCACTGAAGCTTTCTTT. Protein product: CASSFGTGGTEAFF.

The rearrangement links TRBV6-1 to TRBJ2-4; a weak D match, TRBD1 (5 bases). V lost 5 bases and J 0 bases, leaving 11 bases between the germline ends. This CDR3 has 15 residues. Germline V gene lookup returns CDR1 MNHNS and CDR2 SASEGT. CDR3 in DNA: TGTGCCAGCAGTCTAGGGGATCCAGCCAAAAACATTCAGTACTTC. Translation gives CASSLGDPAKNIQYF.

The CDR3 region is CASSREQGNSPLHF. CDR3 DNA: TGTGCCAGCTCACGTGAACAGGGTAATTCACCCCTCCACTTT. This chain connects TRBV18 to TRBJ1-6; tentative D call: TRBD1 (6 bases). V shed 4 bases and J shed 6 bases, with 10 bases lying between them. The CDR3 is 14 residues long. From germline, CDR1 is KGHSH and CDR2 LQKENI.

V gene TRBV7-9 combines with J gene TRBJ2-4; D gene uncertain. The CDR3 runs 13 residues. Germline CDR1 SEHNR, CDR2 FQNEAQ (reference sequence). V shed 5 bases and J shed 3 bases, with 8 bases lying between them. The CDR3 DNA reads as TGTGCCAGCAGCCCCCGAGACAAAAACATTCAGTACTTC. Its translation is CASSPRDKNIQYF.

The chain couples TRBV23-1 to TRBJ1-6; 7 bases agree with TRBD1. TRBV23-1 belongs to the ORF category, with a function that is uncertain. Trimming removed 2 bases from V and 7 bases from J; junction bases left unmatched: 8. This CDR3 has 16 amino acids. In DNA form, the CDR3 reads TGCGCCAGCAGTCAAGTTATGGGGACAGAAAATTCACCCCTCCACTTT. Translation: CASSQVMGTENSPLHF.